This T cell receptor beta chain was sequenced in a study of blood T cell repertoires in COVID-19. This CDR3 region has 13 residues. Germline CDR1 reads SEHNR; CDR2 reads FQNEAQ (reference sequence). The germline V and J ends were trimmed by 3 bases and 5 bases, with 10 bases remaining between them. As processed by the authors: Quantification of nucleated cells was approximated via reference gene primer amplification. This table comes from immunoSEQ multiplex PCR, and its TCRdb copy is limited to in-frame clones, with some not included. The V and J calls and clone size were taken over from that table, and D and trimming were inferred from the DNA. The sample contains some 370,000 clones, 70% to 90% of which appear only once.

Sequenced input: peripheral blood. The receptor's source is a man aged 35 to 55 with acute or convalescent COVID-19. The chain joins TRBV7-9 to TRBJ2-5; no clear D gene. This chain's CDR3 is CASSFNIRETQYF. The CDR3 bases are TGTGCCAGCAGCTTTAATATACGGGAGACCCAGTACTTC.